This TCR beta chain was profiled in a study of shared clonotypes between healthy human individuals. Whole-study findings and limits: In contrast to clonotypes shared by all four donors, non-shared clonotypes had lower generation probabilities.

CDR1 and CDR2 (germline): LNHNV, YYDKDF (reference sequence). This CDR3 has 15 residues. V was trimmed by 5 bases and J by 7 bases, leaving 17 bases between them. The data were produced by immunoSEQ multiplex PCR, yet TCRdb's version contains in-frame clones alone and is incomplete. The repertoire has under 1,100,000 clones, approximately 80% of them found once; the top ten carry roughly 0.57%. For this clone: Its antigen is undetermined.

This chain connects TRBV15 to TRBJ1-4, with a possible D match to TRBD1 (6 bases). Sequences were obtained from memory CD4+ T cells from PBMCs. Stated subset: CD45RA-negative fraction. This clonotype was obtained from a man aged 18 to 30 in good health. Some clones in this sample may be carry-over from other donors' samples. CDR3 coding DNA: TGTGCCACCAGCGCTCGAGGGGGTCGCAGTGAAAAACTGTTTTTT. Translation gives CATSARGGRSEKLFF.